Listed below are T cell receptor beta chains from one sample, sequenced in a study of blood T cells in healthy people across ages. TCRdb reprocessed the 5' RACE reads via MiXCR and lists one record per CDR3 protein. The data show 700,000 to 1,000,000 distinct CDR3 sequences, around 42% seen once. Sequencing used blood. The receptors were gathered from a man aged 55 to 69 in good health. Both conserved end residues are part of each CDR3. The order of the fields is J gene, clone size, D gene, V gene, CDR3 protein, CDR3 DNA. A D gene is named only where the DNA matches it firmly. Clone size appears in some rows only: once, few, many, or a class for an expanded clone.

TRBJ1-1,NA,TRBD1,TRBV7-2,CASSRRTGVLNTEAFF,TGTGCCAGCAGCCGACGGACAGGGGTTTTGAACACTGAAGCTTTCTTT
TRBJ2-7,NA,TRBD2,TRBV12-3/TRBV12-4,CASSLGLGTSGGEQYF,TGTGCCAGCAGTTTGGGTTTGGGAACTAGCGGGGGCGAGCAGTACTTC
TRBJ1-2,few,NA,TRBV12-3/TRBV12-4,CASKPGTQANYGYTF,TGTGCCAGCAAACCTGGGACTCAAGCTAACTATGGCTACACCTTC
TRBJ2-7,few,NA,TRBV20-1,CSASGQTPSYEQYF,TGCAGTGCTAGTGGCCAAACCCCTTCCTACGAGCAGTACTTC
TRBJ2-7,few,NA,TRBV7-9,CASSPSGTGSSYEQYF,TGTGCCAGCAGCCCATCCGGGACTGGAAGCTCCTACGAGCAGTACTTC
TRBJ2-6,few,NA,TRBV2,CASTMEGSGANVLTF,TGTGCCAGCACCATGGAAGGATCTGGGGCCAACGTCCTGACTTTC
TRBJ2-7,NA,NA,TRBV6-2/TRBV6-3,CASSYGSRNYEQYF,TGTGCCAGCAGTTACGGGAGCCGAAACTACGAGCAGTACTTC
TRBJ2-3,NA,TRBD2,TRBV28,CASSFASGYPSTDTQYF,TGTGCCAGCAGTTTTGCTAGCGGGTATCCTAGCACAGATACGCAGTATTTT
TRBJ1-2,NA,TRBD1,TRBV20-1,CSAPRGQGNGYTF,TGCAGTGCTCCTCGGGGACAGGGGAATGGCTACACCTTC
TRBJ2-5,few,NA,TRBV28,CASSSPGPTEETQYF,TGTGCCAGCAGTTCCCCCGGCCCTACAGAGGAGACCCAGTACTTC
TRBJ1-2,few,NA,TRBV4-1,CASSHRSGGYTF,TGCGCCAGCAGCCACCGCTCCGGTGGCTACACCTTC
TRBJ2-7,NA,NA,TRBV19,CASSSTTGSYEQYF,TGTGCCAGTAGTTCGACGACAGGTTCCTACGAGCAGTACTTC